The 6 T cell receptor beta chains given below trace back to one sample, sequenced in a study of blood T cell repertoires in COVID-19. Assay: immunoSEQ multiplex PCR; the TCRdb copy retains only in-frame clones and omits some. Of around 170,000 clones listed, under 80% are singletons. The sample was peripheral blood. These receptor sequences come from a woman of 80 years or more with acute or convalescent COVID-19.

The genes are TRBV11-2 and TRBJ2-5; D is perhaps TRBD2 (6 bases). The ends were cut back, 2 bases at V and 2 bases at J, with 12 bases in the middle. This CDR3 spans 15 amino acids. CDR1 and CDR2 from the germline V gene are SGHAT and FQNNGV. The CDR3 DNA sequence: TGTGCCAGCAGCTTAATGGGACTGACTCAAGAGACCCAGTACTTC. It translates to CASSLMGLTQETQYF.

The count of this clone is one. CDR3 DNA: TGCGCCAGCAGTGACGGACTTCTGGGTGAGCAGTTCTTC. It specifies CASSDGLLGEQFF. The chain has TRBV10-2 and TRBJ2-1; the D gene is possibly TRBD2 (5 bases). The length of the CDR3 is 13 residues. Germline CDR1 is WSHSY and CDR2 is SAAADI. Between the trimmed V and J ends, which lost 3 bases and 9 bases, there was a span of 12 bases.

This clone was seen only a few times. The CDR3 loop reads CASSLQENYGYTF. For the CDR3, the DNA is TGTGCCAGCAGTTTACAGGAAAACTATGGCTACACCTTC. This sequence joins TRBV2 and TRBJ1-2; tentatively, D is TRBD1 (5 bases). V was cut by 5 bases and J by 2 bases, with 9 bases left in between. The CDR3 has 13 amino acids. Per the germline V gene, CDR1 is SNHLY and CDR2 is FYNNEI.

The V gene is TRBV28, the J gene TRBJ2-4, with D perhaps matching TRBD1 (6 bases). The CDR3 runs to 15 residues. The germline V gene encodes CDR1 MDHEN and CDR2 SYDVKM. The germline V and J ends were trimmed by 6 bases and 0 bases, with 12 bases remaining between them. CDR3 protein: CASSYRVSAKNIQYF. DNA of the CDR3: TGTGCCAGCAGCTACAGGGTGTCAGCCAAAAACATTCAGTACTTC.

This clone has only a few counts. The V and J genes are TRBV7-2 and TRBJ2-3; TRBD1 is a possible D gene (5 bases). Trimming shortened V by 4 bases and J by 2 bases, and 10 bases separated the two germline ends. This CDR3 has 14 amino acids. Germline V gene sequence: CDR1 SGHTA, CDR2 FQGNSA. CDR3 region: CASSSGQATDTQYF. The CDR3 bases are TGTGCCAGCAGCTCCGGACAAGCCACAGATACGCAGTATTTT.

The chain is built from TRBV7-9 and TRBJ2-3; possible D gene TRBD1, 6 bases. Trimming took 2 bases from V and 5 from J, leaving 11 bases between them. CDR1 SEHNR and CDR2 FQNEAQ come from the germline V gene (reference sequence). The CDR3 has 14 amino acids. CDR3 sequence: CASSLSTGQDTQYF. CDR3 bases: TGTGCCAGCAGCTTATCAACAGGGCAAGATACGCAGTATTTT.